This T cell receptor (beta chain) is from a study of cytomegalovirus exposure and HLA in healthy donors. Study context: Samples from HLA-typed donors yielded about 85 million unique TCRs in an early data release. The study, taken as a whole, reports: Per published reports, the classifier diagnosed cytomegalovirus status with high specificity and sensitivity. Information on immune exposure was restricted to one variable (CMV serostatus). While the bulk of TCR sequences proved rare, some public TCRs turned up in many donors.

Germline V gene sequence: CDR1 SGHAT, CDR2 FQDESV (reference sequence). CDR3 length: 18 residues. V shed 5 bases, J shed 0 bases, and the junction held 10 bases outside the gene matches. As to this clone: Its cognate antigen is unknown.

The primer mix had 60 Vbeta and 13 Jbeta primers. The data were produced by immunoSEQ multiplex PCR, yet TCRdb's version contains in-frame clones alone and is incomplete. The data hold a few hundred thousand clones, with about 66% observed a single time. V gene TRBV11-1 combines with J gene TRBJ1-6, with TRBD1 matching 7 bases. The sample was PBMCs. The clonotype comes from a female donor in good health and CMV-seronegative. The CDR3 DNA sequence: TGTGCCAGCAGCCCGACCAGGGGGGCGAGCTCCTATAATTCACCCCTCCACTTT. Translated: CASSPTRGASSYNSPLHF.